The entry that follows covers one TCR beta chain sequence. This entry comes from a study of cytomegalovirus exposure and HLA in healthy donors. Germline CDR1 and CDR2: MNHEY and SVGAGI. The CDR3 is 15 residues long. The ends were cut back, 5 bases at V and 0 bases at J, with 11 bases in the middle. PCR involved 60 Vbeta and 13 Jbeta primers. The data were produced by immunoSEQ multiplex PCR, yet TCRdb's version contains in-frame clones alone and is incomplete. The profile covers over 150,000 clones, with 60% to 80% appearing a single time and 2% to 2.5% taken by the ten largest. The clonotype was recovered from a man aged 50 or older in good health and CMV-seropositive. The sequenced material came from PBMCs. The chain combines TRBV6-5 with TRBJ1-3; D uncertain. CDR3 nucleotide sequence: TGTGCCAGCAGTAGCTGGAGGAGCTCTGGAAACACCATATATTTT. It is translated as CASSSWRSSGNTIYF.